This passage covers 27 T cell receptor beta chains from one sample sequenced in a study of blood T cells in healthy people across ages. A J-beta primer mix and a sample-barcoded 5' primer were used in a second PCR of about 7 to 12 cycles. TCRdb analysed the 5' RACE reads with MiXCR anew, one entry per CDR3 protein. Among fewer than 800,000 distinct CDR3 sequences, just under 25% were seen once, and the ten largest hold just under 9.5%. These data were also reused for a study on T cells of mothers and their children.

Sample: blood. These receptors were obtained from a boy aged 5-17 years in good health.

This chain links TRBV7-3 with TRBJ2-3; 11 bases line up with TRBD2. The V gene's germline CDR1 is SGHTA and CDR2 FQGTGA. J lost 7 bases, V lost 5 bases, and 8 bases had no gene match. The CDR3 length is 15 residues. Here the CDR3 reads CASSTLAGGHNTQYF. The CDR3 DNA sequence: TGTGCCAGCAGCACTCTAGCGGGGGGACATAATACGCAGTATTTT. The full variable domain, with the rest looked up from reference TRBV7-3 and TRBJ2-3, is GAGVSQTPSNKVTEKGKYVELRCDPISGHTALYWYRQSLGQGPEFLIYFQGTGAADDSGLPNDRFFAVRPEGSVSTLKIQRTERGDSAVYLCASSTLAGGHNTQYFGPGTRLTVL.

About this clonotype itself: The junction and the germline gene differ at one end; a read error may be behind it. The genes are TRBV27 and TRBJ2-7, with 10 bases aligning to TRBD2. This CDR3 has 14 residues. CDR1 is MNHEY, CDR2 SMNVEV, per germline (reference sequence). The CDR3 spells CGSLGTSDPYEQYF. CDR3 bases: TGTGGCAGCCTGGGGACTAGCGACCCCTACGAGCAGTACTTC.

In regard to this clonotype: Given a much more abundant clone one base away, this may be a read error. The V and J genes are TRBV20-1 and TRBJ2-2, with 7 positions matching TRBD1. This CDR3 contains 14 residues. Trimming cost V 1 base and J 6 bases; bases outside gene matches: 5. Germline V lookup: CDR1 DFQATT, CDR2 SNEGSKA (reference sequence). The CDR3 coding sequence is TGCAGTGCTAGAGCTAGGGGGCTCGCCGGGGAGCTGTTTTTT. This sequence encodes CSARARGLAGELFF.

This clonotype was picked up a small number of times. The chain links TRBV5-1 to TRBJ1-1, with D possibly matching TRBD1 (5 bases). The germline gives CDR1 SGHRS, CDR2 YFSETQ. Between the trimmed V and J ends, which lost 3 bases and 4 bases, there was a span of 16 bases. The CDR3 sequence is 15 residues long. For the CDR3, the DNA is TGCGCCAGCAGCTACCACAGGAACCAGGTCACTGAAGCTTTCTTT. This sequence encodes CASSYHRNQVTEAFF.

This chain uses TRBV29-1 with TRBJ1-4; 8 bases are a match to TRBD1. Germline loops: CDR1 SQVTM, CDR2 ANQGSEA. V was clipped by 3 bases and J by 5 bases; unmatched bases: 8. The CDR3 loop spans 15 amino acids. CDR3 sequence reads: CSVEETGANNEKLFF. The CDR3 DNA follows: TGCAGCGTTGAGGAGACAGGGGCTAACAATGAAAAACTGTTTTTT.

This clonotype was seen a few times. J is TRBJ2-1 and V is TRBV5-6; TRBD2 agrees at 12 bases. The DNA end is a closer match to TRBJ2-7, so the J assignment may be wrong. The CDR3 loop spans 17 amino acids. CDR1 is SGHDT, CDR2 YYEEEE, per germline. CDR3 residues: CASRSPSSGRGLYEQYF. The CDR3 nucleotides are TGTGCCAGCAGGTCCCCTTCTAGCGGGAGGGGGCTCTACGAGCAGTACTTC.

This chain joins TRBV11-2 and TRBJ2-4; 12 positions match TRBD2. The junction had 14 bases not matched to a gene; V was cut back by 7 bases and J by 1 base. The CDR3 runs 19 residues. Germline V gene sequence: CDR1 SGHAT, CDR2 FQNNGV. This CDR3 reads CASTLRPSGGAVAKNIQYF. CDR3 DNA: TGTGCCAGCACCCTGCGGCCTAGCGGGGGGGCCGTGGCCAAAAACATTCAGTACTTC.

V is TRBV24-1 and J is TRBJ1-1; D gene ambiguous. V gave up 2 bases and J gave up 4 bases, with 10 bases separating them. This CDR3 is 14 amino acids long. CDR1 KGHDR and CDR2 SFDVKD come from the germline V gene. CDR3 in amino acids: CATSDSDVGTEAFF. CDR3 bases: TGTGCCACCAGTGATTCAGACGTTGGCACTGAAGCTTTCTTT.

This clonotype has more than one count but fewer than ten. The V gene is TRBV20-1, the J gene TRBJ2-3; 8 bases align to TRBD2. Germline CDR1 is DFQATT and CDR2 is SNEGSKA (reference sequence). The trim removed 3 bases at V and 2 bases at J, leaving 13 bases unmatched. CDR3 length: 17 residues. CDR3 amino acids: CSARALKGTRTTDTQYF. The CDR3 DNA follows: TGCAGTGCTAGGGCGCTTAAGGGGACTAGAACCACAGATACGCAGTATTTT.

This clonotype has more than one count but fewer than ten. V gene TRBV20-1 combines with J gene TRBJ2-7, with a weak D call TRBD2 (5 bases). Near its end, the DNA agrees better with TRBJ2-1, so the J call may be wrong. The CDR3 has 18 amino acids. CDR1 is DFQATT, CDR2 SNEGSKA, per germline (reference sequence). The CDR3 DNA is TGCAGTGCTAGAGCGTACTTACTACTAGAGACCGACTACAATGAGCAGTTCTTC. It specifies CSARAYLLLETDYNEQFF.

The chain joins TRBV7-6 to TRBJ2-5; TRBD1 aligns across 9 bases. The DNA end favors TRBJ2-1, so the J call may be wrong. The CDR3 runs 16 residues. CDR1 and CDR2 from the germline V gene are SGHVS and FNYEAQ. The CDR3 sequence is CASSLSLDRGSNEQFF. As DNA, the CDR3 is TGTGCCAGCAGCTTATCTTTGGACAGGGGCAGCAATGAGCAGTTCTTC.

V gene TRBV29-1 combines with J gene TRBJ2-3, with 7 bases aligning to TRBD2. This CDR3 is built from 14 residues. V gave up 3 bases and J gave up 1 base; unmatched junction bases: 4. The germline V gene has CDR1 SQVTM and CDR2 ANQGSEA. As DNA, the CDR3 is TGCAGCGTTGACTTAGCGGGCGGCACAGATACGCAGTATTTT. Translation gives CSVDLAGGTDTQYF.

The chain employs TRBV29-1 and TRBJ1-2, with D possibly being TRBD1 (6 bases). Germline assignment: CDR1 SQVTM and CDR2 ANQGSEA. This CDR3 has 12 residues. Trimming took 5 bases from V and 2 from J, leaving 9 bases between them. CDR3 sequence reads: CSVRQVNYGYTF. The CDR3 DNA follows: TGCAGCGTTAGACAGGTCAACTATGGCTACACCTTC.

This clonotype has more than one count but fewer than ten. This sequence joins TRBV7-9 and TRBJ2-1; D ambiguous. V lost 4 bases and J 6 bases, leaving 7 bases between the germline ends. The V gene's germline CDR1 is SEHNR and CDR2 FQNEAQ (reference sequence). The CDR3 runs 12 residues. This CDR3 reads CASSSVVNEQFF. The CDR3 region has the DNA TGTGCCAGCAGCTCCGTTGTCAATGAGCAGTTCTTC. Based on the CDR3 plus reference TRBV7-9 and TRBJ2-1, the full variable domain is DTGVSQNPRHKITKRGQNVTFRCDPISEHNRLYWYRQTLGQGPEFLTYFQNEAQLEKSRLLSDRFSAERPKGSFSTLEIQRTEQGDSAMYLCASSSVVNEQFFGPGTRLTVL.

The chain joins TRBV13 to TRBJ2-5; no firm D call. The J call may be faulty, since TRBJ2-1 better matches the DNA end. The CDR3 spans 14 residues. CDR1 and CDR2 from the germline V gene are PRHDT and FYEKMQ (reference sequence). CDR3 in amino acids: CASSRHSGPNEQFF. CDR3 in DNA: TGTGCCAGCAGCCGCCATTCCGGGCCCAATGAGCAGTTCTTC.

This clonotype turned up a few times. The chain combines TRBV19 with TRBJ2-1; 9 bases map to TRBD1. V was pared by 2 bases and J by 8 bases, with 7 bases of the junction left unmatched. There are 15 residues in the CDR3. Germline CDR1 reads LNHDA; CDR2 reads SQIVND (reference sequence). CDR3 amino acids: CASSISDRGPYEQFF. The CDR3 DNA reads as TGTGCCAGTAGTATATCGGACAGGGGACCCTATGAGCAGTTCTTC.

Worth noting for this clonotype: The junction departs from germline at one end; a sequencing error may be responsible. This chain connects TRBV10-3 to TRBJ2-1; possibly TRBD1 for D (6 bases). The J call is uncertain, as TRBJ2-7 better fits the DNA end. The CDR3 runs 13 residues. Germline values: CDR1 ENHRY, CDR2 SYGVKD. CDR3 sequence reads: CTISEEGAYEQYF. The CDR3 DNA follows: TGTACCATCAGTGAAGAGGGGGCCTACGAGCAGTACTTC.

The CDR3 spells CASSPAEASGGATYEQYF. The CDR3 nucleotides are TGTGCCAGCTCACCAGCTGAGGCTAGCGGGGGGGCCACCTACGAGCAGTACTTC. The chain uses TRBV18 and TRBJ2-7, with 12 bases fitting TRBD2. This CDR3 is built from 18 residues. Trimming cost V 2 bases and J 2 bases; bases outside gene matches: 10. CDR1 is KGHSH and CDR2 is LQKENI in the germline V gene.

This clonotype was recorded a few times. V usage is TRBV27 and J usage is TRBJ2-7, with 7 bases identical to TRBD1. The V segment lost 8 bases and the J segment 3 bases; nucleotides outside the gene matches: 13. The CDR3 totals 15 residues. Germline V lookup: CDR1 MNHEY, CDR2 SMNVEV (reference sequence). The CDR3 DNA is TGTGCCAGCGGCCCCCCCGGGACAGTCGACTACGAGCAGTACTTC. Its protein is CASGPPGTVDYEQYF.

The rearrangement uses TRBV3-1 and TRBJ2-5; possibly TRBD1 or TRBD2 for D (5 bases each). Judging by the DNA end, TRBJ2-7 fits better; the J call may be wrong. Germline V gene sequence: CDR1 LGHDT, CDR2 YNNKEL (reference sequence). This CDR3 contains 13 residues. The CDR3 coding sequence is TGTGCCAGCAGCCAAGTCTCGGGACACGAGCAGTACTTC. Amino acids: CASSQVSGHEQYF.

This clonotype occurred a few times. This chain joins TRBV5-4 and TRBJ2-5; 11 nucleotides line up with TRBD1. The CDR3 totals 15 residues. The V and J ends lost 4 bases and 5 bases, in that order; junction bases with no gene match: 7. Germline lookup yields CDR1 SGHNT and CDR2 YYREEE (reference sequence). The CDR3 DNA reads TGTGCCAGCAGCGGGACAGGGGGAAGGAGGGAGACCCAGTACTTC. Translating gives CASSGTGGRRETQYF.

The table lists this clonotype with a few counts. V and J are TRBV3-1 and TRBJ2-5, with D possibly being TRBD2 (6 bases). V shed 5 bases and J shed 11 bases, with 18 bases lying between them. The germline V gene has CDR1 LGHDT and CDR2 YNNKEL (reference sequence). The CDR3 extends over 13 amino acids. This CDR3 reads CASSYGGLSGQYF. CDR3 DNA sequence: TGTGCCAGCAGCTACGGCGGACTGAGCGGGCAGTACTTC.

The V gene is TRBV6-2 or TRBV6-3, the J gene TRBJ2-7; D is perhaps TRBD2 (6 bases). With 5 bases removed from V and 0 bases from J, the gap between germline ends came to 11 bases. The germline gives CDR1 MNHEY, CDR2 SVGEGT. This CDR3 has 14 amino acids. CDR3 sequence: CASSSGPYSYEQYF. Written as DNA, the CDR3 is TGTGCCAGCAGTAGCGGGCCTTACTCCTACGAGCAGTACTTC.

J is TRBJ2-2 and V is TRBV7-2, with TRBD1 identical over 7 bases. V was pared by 5 bases and J by 2 bases, with 8 bases of the junction left unmatched. Germline values: CDR1 SGHTA, CDR2 FQGNSA. The CDR3 spans 16 residues. The CDR3 DNA sequence: TGTGCCAGCAGCCCGGGACAGTTAGTTAACACCGGGGAGCTGTTTTTT. Protein product: CASSPGQLVNTGELFF.

This clonotype has more than one count but fewer than ten. The chain joins TRBV4-1 to TRBJ2-7; 9 bases map to TRBD2. This CDR3 region has 18 residues. Germline CDR1 and CDR2: MGHRA and YSYEKL. V was clipped by 1 base and J by 2 bases; unmatched bases: 12. The CDR3 spells CASSQGLAGKRETYEQYF. CDR3 in DNA: TGCGCCAGCAGCCAAGGGCTAGCGGGGAAACGCGAAACCTACGAGCAGTACTTC.

This clonotype was seen only once. The J gene is TRBJ1-2, the V gene TRBV20-1, with 7 bases matching TRBD1. This CDR3 is built from 15 residues. The germline CDR1 and CDR2 sequences are DFQATT and SNEGSKA (reference sequence). J lost 3 bases, V lost 3 bases, and 10 bases had no gene match. CDR3 loop: CSASSADRDHYGYTF. The CDR3 nucleotides read TGCAGTGCTAGTTCCGCAGACAGGGATCACTATGGCTACACCTTC.

This sequence joins TRBV19 and TRBJ1-1; a possible D gene is TRBD1 (6 bases). Trimming cost V 4 bases and J 0 bases, with 18 bases left between them. The CDR3 extends over 17 amino acids. Germline lookup yields CDR1 LNHDA and CDR2 SQIVND (reference sequence). Here the CDR3 reads CASSTPVAGAMNTEAFF. Here the CDR3 DNA reads TGTGCCAGTAGTACTCCCGTGGCAGGGGCCATGAACACTGAAGCTTTCTTT.